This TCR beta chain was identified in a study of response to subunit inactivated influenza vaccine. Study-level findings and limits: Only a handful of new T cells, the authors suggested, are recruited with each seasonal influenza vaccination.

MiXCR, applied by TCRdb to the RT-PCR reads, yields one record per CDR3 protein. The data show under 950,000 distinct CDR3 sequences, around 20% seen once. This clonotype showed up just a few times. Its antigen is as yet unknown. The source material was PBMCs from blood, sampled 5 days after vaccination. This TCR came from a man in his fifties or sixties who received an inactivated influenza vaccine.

The CDR3 DNA is TGTGCCAGCAGCTTAACGACTAGCGGGAGTTTGTACGAGCAGTACTTC. Amino acid sequence: CASSLTTSGSLYEQYF. The rearrangement joins TRBV11-2 to TRBJ2-7; 12 bases are a match to TRBD2. Germline values: CDR1 SGHAT, CDR2 FQNNGV. After removal of 2 bases from V and 4 bases from J, the junction contained 6 bases not matched to a gene. The CDR3 is 16 residues long. The whole variable domain, remainder taken from reference TRBV11-2 and TRBJ2-7, is EAGVAQSPRYKIIEKRQSVAFWCNPISGHATLYWYQQILGQGPKLLIQFQNNGVVDDSQLPKDRFSAERLKGVDSTLKIQPAKLEDSAVYLCASSLTTSGSLYEQYFGPGTRLTVT.